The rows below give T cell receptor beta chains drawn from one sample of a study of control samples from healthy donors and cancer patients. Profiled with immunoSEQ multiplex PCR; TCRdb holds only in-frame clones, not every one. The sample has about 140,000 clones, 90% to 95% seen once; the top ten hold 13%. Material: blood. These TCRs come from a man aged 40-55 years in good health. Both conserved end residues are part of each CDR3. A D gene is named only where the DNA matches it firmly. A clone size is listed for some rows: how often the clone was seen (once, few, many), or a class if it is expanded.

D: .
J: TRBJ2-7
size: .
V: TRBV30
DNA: TGTGCCTGGAGTTCCGACCTCAGCGGGTTATACGAGCAGTACTTC
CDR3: CAWSSDLSGLYEQYF

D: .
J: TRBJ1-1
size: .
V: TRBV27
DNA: TGTGCCAGCAGTAGTATGAACACTGAAGCTTTCTTT
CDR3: CASSSMNTEAFF

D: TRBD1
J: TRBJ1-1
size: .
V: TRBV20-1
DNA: TGCAGTGCTAGTCGACAGGGGACTGAAGCTTTCTTT
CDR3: CSASRQGTEAFF

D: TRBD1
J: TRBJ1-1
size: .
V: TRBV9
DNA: TGTGCCAGCAGCGGACCGGGACAGGGAGACACTGAAGCTTTCTTT
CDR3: CASSGPGQGDTEAFF

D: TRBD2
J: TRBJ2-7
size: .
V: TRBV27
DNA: TGTGCCAGCAGTTTGTTTAGCGGGGATTACGAGCAGTACTTC
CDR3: CASSLFSGDYEQYF

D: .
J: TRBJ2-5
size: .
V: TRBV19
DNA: TGTGCCAGTAGTATCAGGAACTGGGCGGAACCAGAGACCCAGTACTTC
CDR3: CASSIRNWAEPETQYF

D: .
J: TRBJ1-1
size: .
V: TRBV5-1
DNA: TGCGCCAGCAGCTTGGGGCAGGGGAGGGTCACTGAAGCTTTCTTT
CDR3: CASSLGQGRVTEAFF

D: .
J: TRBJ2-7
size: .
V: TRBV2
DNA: TGTGCCAGCAGTGATAGGGAGTCCTACGAGCAGTACTTC
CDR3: CASSDRESYEQYF

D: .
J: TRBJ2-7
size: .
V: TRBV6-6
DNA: TGTGCCAGCGGCGCTAGCTACGAGCAGTACTTC
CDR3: CASGASYEQYF

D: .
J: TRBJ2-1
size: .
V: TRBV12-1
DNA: TGTGCCTCTAGCCCCTTAGCGGCCGTCTCCTACAATGAGCAGTTCTTC
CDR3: CASSPLAAVSYNEQFF

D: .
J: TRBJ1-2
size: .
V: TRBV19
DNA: TGTGCCAGTGGGAGGGGGACGGACTATGGCTACACCTTC
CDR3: CASGRGTDYGYTF

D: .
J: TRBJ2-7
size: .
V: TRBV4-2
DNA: TGTGCCAGCAGCCAAGATTCAGGGGACGAGCAGTACTTC
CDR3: CASSQDSGDEQYF

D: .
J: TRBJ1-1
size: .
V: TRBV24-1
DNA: TGTGCCACCAGTGATTTGCTACGAAAAGGGCGCACTGAAGCTTTCTTT
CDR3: CATSDLLRKGRTEAFF

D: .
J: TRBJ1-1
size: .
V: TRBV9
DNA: TGTGCCAGCAGCGTAACGGGGAACACTGAAGCTTTCTTT
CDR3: CASSVTGNTEAFF

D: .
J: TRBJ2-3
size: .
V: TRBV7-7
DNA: TGTGCTAGCAGCTCAAACGGGGGTAGCACAGATACGCAGTATTTT
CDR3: CASSSNGGSTDTQYF

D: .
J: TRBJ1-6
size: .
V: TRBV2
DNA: TGTGCCAGCACTCGAGAGGGACCGGAGAATTCACCCCTCCACTTT
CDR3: CASTREGPENSPLHF

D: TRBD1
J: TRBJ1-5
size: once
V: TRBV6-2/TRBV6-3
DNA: TGTGCCAGCAGCCTACAGGGGATGTTTCGGCCCCAGCATTTT
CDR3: CASSLQGMFRPQHF